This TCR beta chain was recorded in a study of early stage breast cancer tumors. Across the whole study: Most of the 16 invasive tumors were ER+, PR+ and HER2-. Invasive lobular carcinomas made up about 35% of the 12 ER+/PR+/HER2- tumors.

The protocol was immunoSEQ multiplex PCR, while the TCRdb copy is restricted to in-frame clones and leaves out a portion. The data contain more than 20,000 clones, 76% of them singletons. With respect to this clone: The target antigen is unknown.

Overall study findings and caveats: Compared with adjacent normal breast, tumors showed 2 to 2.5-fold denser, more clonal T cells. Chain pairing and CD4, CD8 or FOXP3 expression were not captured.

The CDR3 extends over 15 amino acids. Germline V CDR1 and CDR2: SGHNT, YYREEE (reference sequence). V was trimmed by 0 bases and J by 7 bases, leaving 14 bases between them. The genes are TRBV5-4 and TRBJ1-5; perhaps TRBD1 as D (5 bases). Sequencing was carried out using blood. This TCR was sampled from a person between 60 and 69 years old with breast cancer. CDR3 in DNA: TGTGCCAGCAGCTTGGGCGGGGGTCAGAAGCAGCCCCAGCATTTT. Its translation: CASSLGGGQKQPQHF.